The rows below give T cell receptor beta chains drawn from one sample of a study of CD8 T cells in ankylosing spondylitis. Each CDR3 protein gets one entry after TCRdb re-called the 5' RACE reads with MiXCR. The sample contains 230,000 or so distinct CDR3 sequences, 15% to 20% of which appear only once. Sequenced material: blood, either unsorted or a sorted T cell fraction (not recorded which). These receptors all stem from a male donor with ankylosing spondylitis or in good health (not recorded which). Each CDR3 is given with its conserved first and last residue. Fields, in order: J gene, D gene, clone size, V gene, CDR3 protein, CDR3 DNA. The D gene is left open where the match is weak. A row's size may be missing; if present it is once, few, many or a size class.

>TRBJ2-3|-|-|TRBV5-6
CASSSGWRTDTDTQYF
TGTGCCAGCAGCTCAGGATGGAGGACGGACACAGATACGCAGTATTTT
>TRBJ2-1|TRBD2|many|TRBV4-2
CASSQEEGTSSYNEQFF
TGTGCCAGCAGCCAAGAGGAAGGGACTAGCTCCTACAATGAGCAGTTCTTC
>TRBJ2-5|-|-|TRBV6-2/TRBV6-3
CASNQLVGAGETQYF
TGTGCCAGCAACCAACTCGTGGGGGCCGGAGAGACCCAGTACTTC
>TRBJ2-1|TRBD2|few|TRBV4-1
CASSQDSASGVYNEQFF
TGCGCCAGCAGCCAAGATTCTGCTAGCGGGGTCTACAATGAGCAGTTCTTC
>TRBJ2-3|-|-|TRBV27
CASSFNTDTQYF
TGTGCCAGCAGTTTCAACACAGATACGCAGTATTTT
>TRBJ2-2|-|-|TRBV7-8
CASSPRSADSTGELFF
TGTGCCAGCAGCCCACGATCGGCGGATTCAACCGGGGAGCTGTTTTTT
>TRBJ2-1|TRBD2|once|TRBV9
CASSVAGREFEQFF
TGTGCCAGCAGCGTAGCAGGGCGGGAGTTTGAGCAGTTCTTC
>TRBJ2-7|-|few|TRBV6-1
CASRDIAHYEQYF
TGTGCCAGCAGGGACATCGCGCACTACGAGCAGTACTTC
>TRBJ1-4|-|-|TRBV5-6
CASSLMTPPNEKLFF
TGTGCCAGCAGCTTGATGACACCACCTAACGAAAAACTGTTTTTT
>TRBJ2-5|-|-|TRBV6-1
CARYPYQETQYF
TGTGCCAGGTACCCGTACCAAGAGACCCAGTACTTC
>TRBJ2-7|-|few|TRBV12-3/TRBV12-4
CASSLYGGDVQYF
TGTGCCAGCAGTTTATATGGCGGGGATGTGCAGTACTTC
>TRBJ2-3|-|many|TRBV5-1
CASSLEGAPPDTQYF
TGCGCCAGCAGCTTGGAAGGGGCGCCCCCAGATACGCAGTATTTT
>TRBJ2-1|-|-|TRBV6-5
CASSSTTVGEQFF
TGTGCCAGCAGTTCCACGACGGTCGGTGAGCAGTTCTTC
>TRBJ2-1|TRBD1|few|TRBV25-1
CASSEWGQGGHEQFF
TGTGCCAGCAGTGAATGGGGACAGGGGGGCCATGAGCAGTTCTTC
>TRBJ2-1|-|-|TRBV6-4
CASSDSTFSSLINEQFF
TGTGCCAGCAGTGACTCGACTTTCTCTTCCTTGATTAATGAGCAGTTCTTC
>TRBJ2-4|-|few|TRBV12-5
CASGLIDGGSNIQYF
TGTGCTAGTGGTTTGATTGACGGGGGCTCAAACATTCAGTACTTC
>TRBJ2-7|-|-|TRBV6-1
CASSPRMVAGYEQYF
TGTGCCAGCAGCCCCCGAATGGTCGCAGGGTACGAGCAGTACTTC
>TRBJ2-7|-|few|TRBV18
CASSPRPWAGSSYEQYF
TGTGCCAGCTCACCCCGACCATGGGCAGGGTCATCCTACGAGCAGTACTTC
>TRBJ2-4|-|few|TRBV29-1
CSVEDWDSGKNIQYF
TGCAGCGTTGAAGATTGGGATTCTGGCAAAAACATTCAGTACTTC
>TRBJ1-5|-|few|TRBV27
CASSQGNGDQPQHF
TGTGCCAGCAGTCAGGGCAATGGCGATCAGCCCCAGCATTTT
>TRBJ1-6|-|few|TRBV7-9
CASSLASWIRNSPLHF
TGTGCCAGCAGCTTAGCGTCTTGGATTAGAAATTCACCCCTCCACTTT
>TRBJ2-3|-|few|TRBV11-1
CASSSPRGLEGRGSSDTQYF
TGTGCCAGCAGCTCTCCTAGAGGGCTAGAGGGCAGGGGTTCCTCGGATACGCAGTATTTT
>TRBJ1-4|-|few|TRBV7-8
CASSLVWGRTNEKLFF
TGTGCCAGCAGCTTAGTGTGGGGGCGAACTAATGAAAAACTGTTTTTT
>TRBJ2-2|TRBD1|once|TRBV4-2
CASSPGTGRTGELFF
TGTGCCAGCAGCCCCGGGACAGGGCGGACCGGGGAGCTGTTTTTT
>TRBJ2-1|TRBD1|many|TRBV3-1
CASSQGQGNNEQFF
TGTGCCAGCAGCCAAGGACAGGGAAACAATGAGCAGTTCTTC
>TRBJ2-1|-|few|TRBV10-2
CASSESGYEQFF
TGCGCCAGCAGTGAGTCTGGGTATGAGCAGTTCTTC
>TRBJ1-5|-|few|TRBV12-3/TRBV12-4
CASSLGSGWQPQHF
TGTGCCAGCAGTTTGGGAAGCGGCTGGCAGCCCCAGCATTTT